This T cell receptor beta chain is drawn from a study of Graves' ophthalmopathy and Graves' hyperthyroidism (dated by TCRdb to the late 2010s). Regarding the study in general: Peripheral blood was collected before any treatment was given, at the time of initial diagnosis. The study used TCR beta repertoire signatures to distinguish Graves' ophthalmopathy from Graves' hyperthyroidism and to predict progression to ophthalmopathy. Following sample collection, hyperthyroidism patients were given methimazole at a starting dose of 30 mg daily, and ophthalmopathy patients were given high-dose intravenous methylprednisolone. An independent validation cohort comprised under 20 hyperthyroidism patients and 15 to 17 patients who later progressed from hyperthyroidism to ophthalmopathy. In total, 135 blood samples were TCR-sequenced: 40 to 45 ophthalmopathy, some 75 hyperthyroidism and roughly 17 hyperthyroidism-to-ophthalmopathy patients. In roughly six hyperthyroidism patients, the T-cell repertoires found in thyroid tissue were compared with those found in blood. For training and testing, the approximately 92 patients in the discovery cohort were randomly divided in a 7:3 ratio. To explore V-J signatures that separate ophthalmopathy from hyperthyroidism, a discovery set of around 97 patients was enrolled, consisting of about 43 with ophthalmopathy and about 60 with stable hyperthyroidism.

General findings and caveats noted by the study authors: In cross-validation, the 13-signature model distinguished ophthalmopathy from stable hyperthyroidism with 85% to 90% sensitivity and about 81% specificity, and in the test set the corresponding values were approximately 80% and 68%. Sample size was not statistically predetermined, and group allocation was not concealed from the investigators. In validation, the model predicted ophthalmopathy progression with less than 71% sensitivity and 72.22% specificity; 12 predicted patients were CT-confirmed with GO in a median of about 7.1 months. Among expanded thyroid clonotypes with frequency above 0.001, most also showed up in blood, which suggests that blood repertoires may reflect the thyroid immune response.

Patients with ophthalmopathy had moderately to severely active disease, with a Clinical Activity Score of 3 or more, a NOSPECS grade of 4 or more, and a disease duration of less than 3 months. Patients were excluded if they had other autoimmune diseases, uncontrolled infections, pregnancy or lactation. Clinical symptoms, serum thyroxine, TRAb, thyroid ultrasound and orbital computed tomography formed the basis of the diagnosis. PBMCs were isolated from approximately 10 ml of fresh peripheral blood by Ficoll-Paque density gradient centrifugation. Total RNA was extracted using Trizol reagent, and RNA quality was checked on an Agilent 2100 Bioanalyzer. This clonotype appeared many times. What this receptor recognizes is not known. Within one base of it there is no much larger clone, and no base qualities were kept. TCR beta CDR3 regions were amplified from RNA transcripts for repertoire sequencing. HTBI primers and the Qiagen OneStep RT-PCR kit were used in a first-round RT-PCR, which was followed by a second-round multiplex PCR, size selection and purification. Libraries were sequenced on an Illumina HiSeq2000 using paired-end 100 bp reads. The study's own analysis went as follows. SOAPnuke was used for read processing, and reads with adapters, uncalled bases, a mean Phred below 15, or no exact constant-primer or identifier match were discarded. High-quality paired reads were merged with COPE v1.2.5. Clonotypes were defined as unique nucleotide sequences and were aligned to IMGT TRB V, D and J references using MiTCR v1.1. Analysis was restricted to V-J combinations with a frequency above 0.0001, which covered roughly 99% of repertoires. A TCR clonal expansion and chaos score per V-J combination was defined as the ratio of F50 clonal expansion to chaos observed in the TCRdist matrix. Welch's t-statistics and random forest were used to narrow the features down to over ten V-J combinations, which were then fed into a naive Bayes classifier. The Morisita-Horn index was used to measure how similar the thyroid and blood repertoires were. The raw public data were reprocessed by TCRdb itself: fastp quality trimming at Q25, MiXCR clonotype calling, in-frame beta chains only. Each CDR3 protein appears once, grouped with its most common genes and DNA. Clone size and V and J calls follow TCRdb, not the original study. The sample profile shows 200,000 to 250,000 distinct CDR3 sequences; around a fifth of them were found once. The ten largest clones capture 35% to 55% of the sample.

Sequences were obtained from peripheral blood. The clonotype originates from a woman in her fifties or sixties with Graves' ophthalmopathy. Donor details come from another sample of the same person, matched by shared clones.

At the DNA level, the sequence is TGCGCCAGCAGCCCTGGGACAGCCCTCACTGAAGCTTTCTTT. Translated, it gives CASSPGTALTEAFF. The chain is encoded by TRBV5-1 joined to TRBJ1-1, and 7 junction bases match TRBD1. Via the germline V gene, CDR1 is SGHRS and CDR2 YFSETQ. Unmatched junction bases come to 7, with V trimmed by 4 bases and J by 4 bases. The cysteine opens and the phenylalanine closes a CDR3 of 14 amino acids. The DNA shown is the 42-base CDR3, in frame from base 1.